The 9 T cell receptor beta chains given below trace back to one sample, sequenced in a study of molecular identifiers for immune sequencing clone quantification. In TCRdb, the PCR reads were re-called with MiXCR into one record per CDR3 protein. The sample consists of over 600,000 distinct CDR3 sequences, 20% of them appearing once. The sample consisted of naive CD8+ T cells from blood, with Jurkat cell RNA spiked in. Subset in this sample: FACS-sorted CD8+CD4-CCR7+CD45RA+ naive T cells. The origin of the receptors is a human donor in good health. Some libraries in this study had Jurkat cell RNA spiked in.

This clonotype was picked up many times. The chain joins TRBV29-1 to TRBJ2-1; D unresolved. Germline CDR1 reads SQVTM; CDR2 reads ANQGSEA. V was cut by 8 bases and J by 1 base, with 12 bases left in between. The CDR3 sequence is 13 residues long. CDR3 in amino acids: CSYLSSSYNEQFF. The DNA for the CDR3 is TGCAGCTATCTTTCGTCGTCCTACAATGAGCAGTTCTTC.

At least ten counts were recorded for this clonotype. V usage is TRBV6-5 and J usage is TRBJ1-1; 9 nucleotides match TRBD1. CDR3 size: 17 residues. V was clipped by 5 bases and J by 2 bases; unmatched bases: 12. Per germline, CDR1 MNHEY and CDR2 SVGAGI. CDR3 amino acids: CASSPQGTGLVNTEAFF. CDR3 bases: TGTGCCAGCAGTCCCCAGGGGACAGGGCTGGTAAACACTGAAGCTTTCTTT.

Worth noting for this clonotype: Germline is not matched at one junction end, which may reflect a read error. V gene TRBV5-3 combines with J gene TRBJ2-1, with 11 nucleotides matching TRBD2. TRBV5-3 belongs to the ORF category, with a function that is uncertain. The CDR3 consists of 15 residues. CDR3: CASSGGLAVRDEQSF. The CDR3 bases are TGTGCCAGCAGCGGGGGACTAGCGGTGCGGGATGAGCAGTCCTTC.

J is TRBJ2-3 and V is TRBV9; TRBD1 aligns across 7 bases. V lost 4 bases, J lost 7 bases, and 15 bases stayed unmatched. The length of the CDR3 is 16 residues. Germline CDR1 and CDR2: SGDLS and YYNGEE. The CDR3 loop reads CASSINRDSASNTQYF. As DNA, the CDR3 is TGTGCCAGCAGCATCAACCGGGACAGTGCATCGAATACGCAGTATTTT.

Of note for this clonotype: A read error may be the cause here, since a much bigger clone is one base away. The chain uses TRBV28 and TRBJ1-5; the D gene is possibly TRBD1 (5 bases). CDR3 length: 15 amino acids. CDR1 and CDR2 from the germline V gene are MDHEN and SYDVKM. The CDR3 region has the DNA TGTGCCAGCAGTGGAAAAGACAGCGGCAATCAGCCCCTGCATTTT. It yields the protein CASSGKDSGNQPLHF.

In its sample, this clonotype was seen many times. The chain has TRBV19 and TRBJ2-3; 7 bases are shared with TRBD2. The length of the CDR3 is 15 residues. Germline CDR1 LNHDA, CDR2 SQIVND (reference sequence). Trimming took 1 base from V and 6 from J; bases not matched to a gene: 7. CDR3 loop: CASSIAGGGADTQYF. CDR3 nucleotides: TGTGCCAGTAGTATAGCGGGAGGTGGTGCGGATACGCAGTATTTT.

In the case of this clonotype: A clone one base away is much larger, so this may be a read error. The chain recombines TRBV19 with TRBJ2-5, with TRBD2 matching over 9 bases. From germline, CDR1 is LNHDA and CDR2 SQIVND (reference sequence). The CDR3 totals 13 residues. The CDR3 reads CASTTSGQGTQYF. In DNA form, the CDR3 reads TGTGCCAGTACGACTAGCGGCCAAGGGACCCAGTACTTC.

The chain recombines TRBV18 with TRBJ2-1; 10 bases are a match to TRBD1. V was clipped by 6 bases and J by 3 bases; unmatched bases: 8. CDR3 length: 16 residues. Germline assignment: CDR1 KGHSH and CDR2 LQKENI. The CDR3 loop reads CASSLTGTGDYNEQFF. Here the CDR3 DNA reads TGTGCCAGCTCTCTTACCGGGACAGGGGACTACAATGAGCAGTTCTTC.

This clonotype was counted at least ten times. The rearrangement links TRBV11-2 to TRBJ2-3, with D tentatively TRBD2 (7 bases). V lost 0 bases, J lost 6 bases, and 16 bases lay in between. Germline V gene sequence: CDR1 SGHAT, CDR2 FQNNGV. The CDR3 is 16 amino acids. CDR3: CASSLDGGAPWDTQYF. The CDR3, as DNA: TGTGCCAGCAGCTTAGATGGGGGGGCCCCGTGGGATACGCAGTATTTT.